One TCR beta chain is described in this entry. Per the germline V gene, CDR1 is MNHEY and CDR2 is SMNVEV (reference sequence). The length of the CDR3 is 15 residues. The V gene end was trimmed by 6 bases and the J gene end by 7 bases; junction bases not matched to a gene: 13. The data stem from a study of shared T cell receptors in the human thymus. The repertoire was sequenced with immunoSEQ multiplex PCR; TCRdb's copy has only in-frame clones and lacks some. The sample yields some 700,000 clones, 85% to 90% seen once. These data were likewise used in another study, on human thymus T cells. As that report states: Thymic and blood repertoires appeared to carry a bias in their V and J gene usage.

The sample consisted of thymocytes. The genes are TRBV27 and TRBJ2-7; 9 bases are shared with TRBD2. The TCR sequence derives from a boy under three years old with a congenital heart defect. The CDR3 DNA follows: TGTGCCAGCAGACCGGTGGCTAGCGGGAAATATGAGCAGTACTTC. It translates to CASRPVASGKYEQYF.